Presented here are 15 T cell receptor beta chains from one specimen sequenced in a study of shared clonotypes between healthy human individuals. Here immunoSEQ multiplex PCR was the method, and the copy in TCRdb shows in-frame clones only, minus some. The sample includes about 690,000 clones, roughly 87% seen only once; the top ten take 34%. Sequencing was done on a sample of memory CD8+ T cells from PBMCs. Subset denoted: CD45RO+ cells pooled with CCR7-negative TemRA cells. These receptors all come from a young man in good health. Some clones in this sample may be carry-over from other donors' samples.

V is TRBV19 and J is TRBJ2-7, with 10 bases that match TRBD1. The CDR3 totals 15 residues. From germline, CDR1 is LNHDA and CDR2 SQIVND (reference sequence). V dropped 6 bases and J dropped 2; count of bases not matched to a gene: 7. The CDR3, as DNA: TGTGCCAGTAGCCCTATGGGGACAGGGGCCTACGAGCAGTACTTC. Translated: CASSPMGTGAYEQYF.

The V and J genes are TRBV9 and TRBJ2-3; 10 positions match TRBD1. The V gene's germline CDR1 is SGDLS and CDR2 YYNGEE. Trimming cost V 6 bases and J 6 bases; bases outside gene matches: 7. The CDR3 loop spans 14 amino acids. CDR3 DNA: TGTGCCAGCACCTGGGACAGGGGTTCGGATACGCAGTATTTT. Encoded protein: CASTWDRGSDTQYF. Looking up the rest from reference TRBV9 and TRBJ2-3 gives the full variable domain: DSGVTQTPKHLITATGQRVTLRCSPRSGDLSVYWYQQSLDQGLQFLIQYYNGEERAKGNILERFSAQQFPDLHSELNLSSLELGDSALYFCASTWDRGSDTQYFGPGTRLTVL.

CDR3 sequence (DNA): TGCAGCGTTGTCCAGGGTCCCTACGAGCAGTACTTC. It translates to CSVVQGPYEQYF. V and J are TRBV29-1 and TRBJ2-7, with a possible D match to TRBD1 (5 bases). Looked up from germline, CDR1 is SQVTM and CDR2 is ANQGSEA. The CDR3 loop spans 12 amino acids. V was shortened by 4 bases and J by 2 bases, with 9 bases between the two germline ends.

V gene TRBV7-2 combines with J gene TRBJ1-2, with 8 nucleotides matching TRBD1. With V trimmed by 1 base and J by 2 bases, 12 bases remained unmatched. Germline V gene sequence: CDR1 SGHTA, CDR2 FQGNSA. CDR3 length equals 18 residues. The CDR3 sequence is CASSLGSQGAYRNYGYTF. The CDR3 DNA reads TGTGCCAGCAGCTTAGGGAGCCAGGGGGCCTATAGGAACTATGGCTACACCTTC.

The chain carries TRBV2 and TRBJ1-2; D is ambiguous. Germline CDR1 SNHLY, CDR2 FYNNEI. CDR3 length equals 15 residues. Trimming stripped 6 bases from V and 3 bases from J, with 17 bases between. The CDR3 DNA sequence: TGTGCCAGCAGATCTGGCCGAATCACGGACTATGGCTACACCTTC. Translation: CASRSGRITDYGYTF.

Only a few counts were recorded for this clone. The chain uses TRBV11-2 and TRBJ2-7; D unclear. This CDR3 comprises 13 residues. CDR1 SGHAT and CDR2 FQNNGV come from the germline V gene. The V and J ends lost 2 bases and 3 bases respectively, with 8 bases between them. The CDR3 sequence: CASSLPLFYEQYF. CDR3 DNA sequence: TGTGCCAGCAGCTTACCGCTTTTCTACGAGCAGTACTTC.

A single count supports this clone. This chain links TRBV7-8 with TRBJ1-1; D possibly corresponds to TRBD1 (5 bases). With 5 bases removed from V and 4 bases from J, the gap between germline ends came to 20 bases. The CDR3 is 16 residues long. Germline CDR1 reads SGHVS; CDR2 reads FQNEAQ. CDR3 coding DNA: TGTGCCAGCAGCGGTCCTAGACTAGCGAGGGGCACTGAAGCTTTCTTT. This encodes CASSGPRLARGTEAFF.

The rearrangement uses TRBV4-2 and TRBJ2-2, with TRBD2 matching 11 bases. The V and J ends lost 9 bases and 5 bases, in that order; junction bases with no gene match: 8. This CDR3 is 15 amino acids long. The germline CDR1 and CDR2 sequences are LGHNA and YNFKEQ. This CDR3 is CASRLAGQRTGELFF. CDR3 in DNA: TGTGCCAGTCGACTAGCGGGACAACGGACCGGGGAGCTGTTTTTT.

The genes are TRBV6-5 and TRBJ2-5; TRBD2 aligns across 11 bases. V was clipped by 1 base and J by 5 bases; unmatched bases: 6. The germline V gene has CDR1 MNHEY and CDR2 SVGAGI. This CDR3 region has 16 residues. The DNA of the CDR3 is TGTGCCAGCAGTTACTATTTTAGCGGGAGGGGGGAGACCCAGTACTTC. Its translation is CASSYYFSGRGETQYF.

This chain connects TRBV11-2 to TRBJ2-1; tentative D call: TRBD2 (5 bases). Germline CDR1 and CDR2: SGHAT and FQNNGV. The V gene lost 5 bases and the J gene lost 4 bases, with 18 bases spanning the gap. The CDR3 covers 16 residues. CDR3 in DNA: TGTGCCAGCAGCGTCCCCACGGGGAGTCGGTACAATGAGCAGTTCTTC. Translating gives CASSVPTGSRYNEQFF.

The chain joins TRBV4-2 to TRBJ2-7; D is tentatively TRBD1 or TRBD2 (5 bases each). The CDR3 extends over 14 amino acids. Trimming removed 3 bases at V and 3 bases at J, with 12 bases between. CDR1 and CDR2 (germline): LGHNA, YNFKEQ. As DNA, the CDR3 is TGTGCCAGCAGCCAGGGGACGCGAAACTACGAGCAGTACTTC. Translated: CASSQGTRNYEQYF.

The genes are TRBV27 and TRBJ2-2, with 12 positions matching TRBD2. Germline V lookup: CDR1 MNHEY, CDR2 SMNVEV (reference sequence). Trimming at V came to 2 bases and at J to 7 bases, leaving 11 bases not matched to a gene. The CDR3 runs 18 residues. The CDR3 DNA reads as TGTGCCAGCAGTTTACGCAGTCTAGCGGGAGGGCTTAACGGGGAGCTGTTTTTT. Amino acid sequence: CASSLRSLAGGLNGELFF.

The chain combines TRBV18 with TRBJ2-7; TRBD2 aligns across 10 bases. This CDR3 is 18 amino acids long. Per the germline V gene, CDR1 is KGHSH and CDR2 is LQKENI. The V segment lost 6 bases and the J segment 0 bases; nucleotides outside the gene matches: 14. The CDR3 DNA reads TGTGCCAGCTCGCCCGGGACTAGCGTCCGGGGCAGCTCCTACGAGCAGTACTTC. Residues: CASSPGTSVRGSSYEQYF. Full variable domain (outside the CDR3, taken from reference TRBV18 and TRBJ2-7): NAGVMQNPRHLVRRRGQEARLRCSPMKGHSHVYWYRQLPEEGLKFMVYLQKENIIDESGMPKERFSAEFPKEGPSILRIQQVVRGDSAAYFCASSPGTSVRGSSYEQYFGPGTRLTVT.

The chain recombines TRBV5-4 with TRBJ1-1, with D tentatively TRBD1 (5 bases). CDR1 and CDR2 (germline): SGHNT, YYREEE (reference sequence). The V end lost 0 bases, the J end lost 4 bases, and 10 bases lay between the germline ends. The CDR3 has 14 amino acids. The DNA of the CDR3 is TGTGCCAGCAGCTTGGCCTCGACAGCCACTGAAGCTTTCTTT. Its protein product is CASSLASTATEAFF.

This clone was picked up one time. This chain uses TRBV9 with TRBJ2-7, with TRBD2 identical over 8 bases. The V gene end was trimmed by 4 bases and the J gene end by 3 bases; junction bases not matched to a gene: 9. Germline lookup yields CDR1 SGDLS and CDR2 YYNGEE. The length of the CDR3 is 15 residues. This CDR3 reads CASSLTPGLGYEQYF. DNA for the CDR3: TGTGCCAGCAGCCTCACACCGGGACTAGGCTACGAGCAGTACTTC.